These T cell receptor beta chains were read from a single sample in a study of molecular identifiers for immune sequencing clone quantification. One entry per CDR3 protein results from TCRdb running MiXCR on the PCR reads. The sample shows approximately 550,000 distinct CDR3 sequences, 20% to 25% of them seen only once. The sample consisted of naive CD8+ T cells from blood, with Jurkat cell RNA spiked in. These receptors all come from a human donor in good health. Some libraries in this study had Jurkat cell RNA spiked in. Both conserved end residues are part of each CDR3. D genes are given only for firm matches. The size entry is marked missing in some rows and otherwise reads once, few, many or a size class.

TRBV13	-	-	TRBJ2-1	TGTGCCAGCAGCTTCGAACAGGGTAGGACCCACGGTTACAATGAGCAGTTCTTC	CASSFEQGRTHGYNEQFF
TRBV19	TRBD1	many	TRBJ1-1	TGTGCCAGCAGCTCCGGGACAGGGTACACTGAAGCTTTCTTT	CASSSGTGYTEAFF
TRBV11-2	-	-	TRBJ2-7	TGTGCCAGCAGCTTAGGCGGGGACCCCTACGAGCAGTACTTC	CASSLGGDPYEQYF
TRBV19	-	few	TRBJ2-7	TGTGCCAGTAGTACCCGACAGCGCGCCGAGCAGTACTTC	CASSTRQRAEQYF
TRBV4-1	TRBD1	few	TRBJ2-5	TGCGCCAGCAGCCGACCCGGGACAGCTAAGGAGACCCAGTACTTC	CASSRPGTAKETQYF
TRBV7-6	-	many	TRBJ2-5	TGTGCCAGCAGCCCGGTCCCGGGGGACCAGTACTTC	CASSPVPGDQYF
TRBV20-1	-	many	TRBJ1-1	TGCAGTGCCCTCAACCGGTTCGGGGAGCCTGAAGCTTTCTTT	CSALNRFGEPEAFF
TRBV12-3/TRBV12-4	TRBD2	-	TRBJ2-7	TGTGCCAGCAGTCCAAACGTACCGGGACTAGATTCCTACGAGCAGTACTTC	CASSPNVPGLDSYEQYF
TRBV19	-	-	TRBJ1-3	TGTGCCAGTAGTATAGTAGGTGTTTCTGGAAACACCATATATTTT	CASSIVGVSGNTIYF
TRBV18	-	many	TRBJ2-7	TGTGCCAGCTCACCGGCGGCCGAAATGGACGAGCAGTACTTC	CASSPAAEMDEQYF
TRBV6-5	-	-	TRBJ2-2	TGTGCCAGCAGTGAACTGGGACTGTCCGGGGAGCTGTTTTTT	CASSELGLSGELFF
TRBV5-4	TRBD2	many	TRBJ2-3	TGTGCCAGCAGCTCGATACTAGCGGGGATAACAGATACGCAGTATTTT	CASSSILAGITDTQYF
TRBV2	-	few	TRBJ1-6	TGTGCCAGCAGTGAAGAGCTAGGGTCGAATTCACCCCTCCACTTT	CASSEELGSNSPLHF
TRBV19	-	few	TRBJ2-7	TGTGCCACCTCGACTAGACCACTGGGGGAGCAGTACTTC	CATSTRPLGEQYF
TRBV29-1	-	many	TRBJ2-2	TGCAGCGTTGAAGGAGGGGCAGCCGGGGAGCTGTTTTTT	CSVEGGAAGELFF
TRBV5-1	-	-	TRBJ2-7	TGCGCCAGCTATAACGGGACAAGCCTTTACGAGCAGTACTTC	CASYNGTSLYEQYF
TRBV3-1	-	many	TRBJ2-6	TGTGCCAGCAGGGGGGACTTCTCTGGGGCCAACGTCCTGACTTTC	CASRGDFSGANVLTF
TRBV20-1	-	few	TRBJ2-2	TGCAGTGCCTCGGTGGGGGCAGGACCGAACACCGGGGAGCTGTTTTTT	CSASVGAGPNTGELFF
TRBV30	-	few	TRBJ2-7	TGTGCCTGGAGCGAGACCGGGACGTTTTACGAGCAGTACTTC	CAWSETGTFYEQYF
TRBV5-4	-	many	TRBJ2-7	TGTGCCAGCAGCTTGGAGGAGGGGGCGGGAGAGCAGTACTTC	CASSLEEGAGEQYF